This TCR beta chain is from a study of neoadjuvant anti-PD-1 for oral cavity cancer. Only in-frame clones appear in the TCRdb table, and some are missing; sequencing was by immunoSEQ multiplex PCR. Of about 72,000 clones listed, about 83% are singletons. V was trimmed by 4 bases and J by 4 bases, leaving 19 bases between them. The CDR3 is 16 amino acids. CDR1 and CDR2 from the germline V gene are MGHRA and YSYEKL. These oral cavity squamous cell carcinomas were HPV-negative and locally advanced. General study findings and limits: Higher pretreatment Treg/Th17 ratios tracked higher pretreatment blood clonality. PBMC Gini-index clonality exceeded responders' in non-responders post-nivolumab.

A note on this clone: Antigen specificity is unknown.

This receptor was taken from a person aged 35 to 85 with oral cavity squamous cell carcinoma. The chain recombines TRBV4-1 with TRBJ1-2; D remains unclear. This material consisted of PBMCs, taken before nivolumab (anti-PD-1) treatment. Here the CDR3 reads CASSRPVGLTFYGYTF. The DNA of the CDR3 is TGCGCCAGCAGCCGCCCTGTGGGCTTAACTTTCTATGGCTACACCTTC.